This TCR beta chain was found in a study of regulatory T cells in long-lasting Graves disease. Study-level points and caveats: Comparison showed that persistent patients shared more public clonotypes (fewer than 3,000) than new patients (about 970). Persistent disease exhibited a predilection for TRBV28, TRBJ1-2 and TRBJ2-5.

Assembly of TCR beta libraries relied on iRepertoire HTBI primers together with Arm-PCR of CDR3 regions. Original handling: Gene usage covered 62 TRBV and 14 TRBJ segments. TCRdb independently ran MiXCR on the multiplex PCR reads; one entry per CDR3 protein. TCRdb's processing, not the authors', yielded these V and J calls. Of 350,000 to 450,000 distinct CDR3 sequences listed, around a fifth are singletons. Time point here: persistent/refractory GD, antithyroid drugs over 5 years with positive TRAb. The TCR library was prepared using RNA isolated from PBMCs. V shed 3 bases and J shed 7 bases, with 7 bases lying between them. Germline CDR1 reads GTSNPN; CDR2 reads SVGIG (reference sequence). This CDR3 has 12 amino acids. This clonotype came up a few times. Its antigen is currently unknown.

Sequences were derived from peripheral blood mononuclear cells (PBMCs), sampled when the disease was refractory, from a patient treated with antithyroid drugs. The rearrangement uses TRBV30 and TRBJ1-6; TRBD1 is a possible D gene (5 bases). The source of this sequence is a female donor with Graves disease. CDR3 protein: CAWSPGNSPLHF. CDR3 bases: TGTGCCTGGAGCCCAGGGAATTCACCCCTCCACTTT. Full variable domain (missing parts from reference TRBV30 and TRBJ1-6): SQTIHQWPATLVQPVGSPLSLECTVEGTSNPNLYWYRQAAGRGLQLLFYSVGIGQISSEVPQNLSASRPQDRQFILSSKKLLLSDSGFYLCAWSPGNSPLHFGNGTRLTVT.